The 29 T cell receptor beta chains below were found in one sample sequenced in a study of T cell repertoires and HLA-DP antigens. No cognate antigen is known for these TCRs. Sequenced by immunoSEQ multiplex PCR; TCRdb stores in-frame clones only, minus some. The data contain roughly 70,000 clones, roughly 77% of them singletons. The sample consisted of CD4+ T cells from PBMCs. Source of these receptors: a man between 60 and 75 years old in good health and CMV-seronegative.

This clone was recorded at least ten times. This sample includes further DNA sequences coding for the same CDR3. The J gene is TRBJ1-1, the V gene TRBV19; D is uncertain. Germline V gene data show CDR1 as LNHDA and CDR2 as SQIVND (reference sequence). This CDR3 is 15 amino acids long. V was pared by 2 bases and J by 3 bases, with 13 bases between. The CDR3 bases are TGTGCCAGTAGTATACCTCGAGGTAGGGACACTGAAGCTTTCTTT. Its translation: CASSIPRGRDTEAFF.

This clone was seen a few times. The CDR3 loop is CASSPWWATGGAEAFF. Written as DNA, the CDR3 is TGTGCCAGCAGCCCATGGTGGGCGACGGGGGGCGCTGAAGCTTTCTTT. The V gene is TRBV27, the J gene TRBJ1-1; D possibly corresponds to TRBD1 (6 bases). Germline V gene sequence: CDR1 MNHEY, CDR2 SMNVEV (reference sequence). V was clipped by 6 bases and J by 6 bases, with 23 bases between them. This CDR3 is 16 amino acids long.

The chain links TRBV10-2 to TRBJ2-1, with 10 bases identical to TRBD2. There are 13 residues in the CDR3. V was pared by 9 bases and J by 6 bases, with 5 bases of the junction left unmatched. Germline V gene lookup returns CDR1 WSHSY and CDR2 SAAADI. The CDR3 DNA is TGCGCCAGTACCGGGACTAGCGTCAATGAGCAGTTCTTC. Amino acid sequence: CASTGTSVNEQFF.

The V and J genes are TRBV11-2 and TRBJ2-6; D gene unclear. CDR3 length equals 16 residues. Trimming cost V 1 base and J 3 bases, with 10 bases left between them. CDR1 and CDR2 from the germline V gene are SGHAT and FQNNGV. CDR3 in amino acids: CASSLGRRVGANVLTF. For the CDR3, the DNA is TGTGCCAGCAGCTTAGGACGACGCGTTGGGGCCAACGTCCTGACTTTC. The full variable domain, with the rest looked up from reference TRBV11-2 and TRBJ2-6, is EAGVAQSPRYKIIEKRQSVAFWCNPISGHATLYWYQQILGQGPKLLIQFQNNGVVDDSQLPKDRFSAERLKGVDSTLKIQPAKLEDSAVYLCASSLGRRVGANVLTFGAGSRLTVL.

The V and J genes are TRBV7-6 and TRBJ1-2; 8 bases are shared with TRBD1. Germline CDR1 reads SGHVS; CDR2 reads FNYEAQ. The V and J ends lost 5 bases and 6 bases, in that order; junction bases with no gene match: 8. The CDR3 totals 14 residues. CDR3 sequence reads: CASSARTGRDGYTF. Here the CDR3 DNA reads TGTGCCAGCAGCGCGAGGACAGGGAGGGATGGCTACACCTTC. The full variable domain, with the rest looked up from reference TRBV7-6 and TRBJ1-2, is GAGVSQSPRYKVTKRGQDVALRCDPISGHVSLYWYRQALGQGPEFLTYFNYEAQQDKSGLPNDRFSAERPEGSISTLTIQRTEQRDSAMYRCASSARTGRDGYTFGSGTRLTVV.

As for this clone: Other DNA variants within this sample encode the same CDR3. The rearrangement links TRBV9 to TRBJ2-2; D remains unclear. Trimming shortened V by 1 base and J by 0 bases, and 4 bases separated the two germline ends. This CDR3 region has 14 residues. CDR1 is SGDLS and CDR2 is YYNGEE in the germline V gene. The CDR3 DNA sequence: TGTGCCAGCAGCGTAACTCCGAACACCGGGGAGCTGTTTTTT. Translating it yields CASSVTPNTGELFF.

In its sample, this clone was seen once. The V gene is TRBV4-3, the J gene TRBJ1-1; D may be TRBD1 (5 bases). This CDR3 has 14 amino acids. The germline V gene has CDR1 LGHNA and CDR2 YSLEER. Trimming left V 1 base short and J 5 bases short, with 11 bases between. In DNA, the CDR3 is TGCGCCAGCAGCCAAGGGGTGGGGGGGACTGAAGCTTTCTTT. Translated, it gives CASSQGVGGTEAFF.

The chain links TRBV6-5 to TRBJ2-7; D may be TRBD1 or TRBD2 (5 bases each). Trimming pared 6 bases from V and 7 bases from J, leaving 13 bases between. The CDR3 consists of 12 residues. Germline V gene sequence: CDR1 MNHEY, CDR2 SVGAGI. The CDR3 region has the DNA TGTGCCAGCAGCCAAACAGGCGGGGAGCAGTACTTC. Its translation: CASSQTGGEQYF.

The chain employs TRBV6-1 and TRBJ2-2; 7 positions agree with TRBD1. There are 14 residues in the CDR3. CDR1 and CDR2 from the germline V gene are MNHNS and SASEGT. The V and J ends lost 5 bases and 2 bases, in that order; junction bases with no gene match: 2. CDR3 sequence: CASSWTGNTGELFF. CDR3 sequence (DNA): TGTGCCAGCAGTTGGACAGGAAACACCGGGGAGCTGTTTTTT.

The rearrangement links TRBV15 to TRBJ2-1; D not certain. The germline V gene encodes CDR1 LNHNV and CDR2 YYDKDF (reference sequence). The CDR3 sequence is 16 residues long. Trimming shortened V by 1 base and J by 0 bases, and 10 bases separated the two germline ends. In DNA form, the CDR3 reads TGTGCCACCAGCAGAGGGCCCCCGAGCTCCTACAATGAGCAGTTCTTC. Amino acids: CATSRGPPSSYNEQFF.

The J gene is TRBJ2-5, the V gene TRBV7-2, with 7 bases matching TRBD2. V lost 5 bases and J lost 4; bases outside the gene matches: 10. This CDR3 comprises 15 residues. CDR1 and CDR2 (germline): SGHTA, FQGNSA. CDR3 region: CASSPVVGEGETQYF. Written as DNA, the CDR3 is TGTGCCAGCAGCCCGGTTGTGGGGGAGGGAGAGACCCAGTACTTC.

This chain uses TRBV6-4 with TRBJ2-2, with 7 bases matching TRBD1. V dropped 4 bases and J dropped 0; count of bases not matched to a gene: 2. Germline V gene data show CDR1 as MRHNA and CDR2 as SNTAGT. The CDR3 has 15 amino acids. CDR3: CASSVGTANTGELFF. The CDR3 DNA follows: TGTGCCAGCAGTGTAGGGACAGCGAACACCGGGGAGCTGTTTTTT.

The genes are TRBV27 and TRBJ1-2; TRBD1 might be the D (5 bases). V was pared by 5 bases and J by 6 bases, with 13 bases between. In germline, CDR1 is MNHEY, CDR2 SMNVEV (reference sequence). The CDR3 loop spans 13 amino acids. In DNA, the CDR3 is TGTGCCAGCAGTACGACAGTCATTGATGGCTACACCTTC. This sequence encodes CASSTTVIDGYTF.

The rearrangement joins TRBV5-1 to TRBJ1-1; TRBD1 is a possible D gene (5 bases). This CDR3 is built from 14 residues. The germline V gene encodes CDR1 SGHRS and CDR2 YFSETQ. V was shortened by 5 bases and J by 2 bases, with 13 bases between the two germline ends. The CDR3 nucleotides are TGCGCCAGCAGTAAGAGCCAGGGCAACACTGAAGCTTTCTTT. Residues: CASSKSQGNTEAFF. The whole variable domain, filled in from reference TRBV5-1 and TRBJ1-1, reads KAGVTQTPRYLIKTRGQQVTLSCSPISGHRSVSWYQQTPGQGLQFLFEYFSETQRNKGNFPGRFSGRQFSNSRSEMNVSTLELGDSALYLCASSKSQGNTEAFFGQGTRLTVV.

This CDR3 is CASSPGQETNYGYTF. CDR3 bases: TGTGCCAGCTCACCCGGACAGGAGACTAACTATGGCTACACCTTC. The rearrangement links TRBV18 to TRBJ1-2, with 7 bases lining up with TRBD1. CDR1 and CDR2 (germline): KGHSH, LQKENI. CDR3 size: 15 residues. With 3 bases clipped from V and 0 bases from J, the junction kept 4 bases outside the gene matches.

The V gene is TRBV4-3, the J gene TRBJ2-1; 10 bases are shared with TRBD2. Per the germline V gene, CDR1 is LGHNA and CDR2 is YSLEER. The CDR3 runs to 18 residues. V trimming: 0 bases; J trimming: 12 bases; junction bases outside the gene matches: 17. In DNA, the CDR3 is TGCGCCAGCAGCCAAGATTCCCGCCGTTTCAGCGGGAGGGCGGCGCAGTTCTTC. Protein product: CASSQDSRRFSGRAAQFF.

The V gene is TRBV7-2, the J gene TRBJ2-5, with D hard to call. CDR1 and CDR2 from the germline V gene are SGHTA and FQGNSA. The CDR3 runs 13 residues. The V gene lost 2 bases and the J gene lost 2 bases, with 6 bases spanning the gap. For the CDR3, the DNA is TGTGCCAGCAGCTTACCTTTTCAAGAGACCCAGTACTTC. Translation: CASSLPFQETQYF.

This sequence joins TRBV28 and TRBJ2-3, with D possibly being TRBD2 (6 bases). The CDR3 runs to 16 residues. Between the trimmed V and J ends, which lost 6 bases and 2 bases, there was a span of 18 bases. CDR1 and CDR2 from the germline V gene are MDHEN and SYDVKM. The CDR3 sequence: CASSHLGGRSTDTQYF. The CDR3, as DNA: TGTGCCAGCAGCCATTTGGGGGGTCGGTCCACAGATACGCAGTATTTT.

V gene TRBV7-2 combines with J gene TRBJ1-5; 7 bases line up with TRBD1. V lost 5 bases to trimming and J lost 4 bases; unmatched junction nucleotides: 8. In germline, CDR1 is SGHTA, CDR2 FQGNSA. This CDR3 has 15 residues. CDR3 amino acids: CASSPFQGGNQPQHF. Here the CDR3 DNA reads TGTGCCAGCAGCCCGTTTCAGGGGGGGAATCAGCCCCAGCATTTT. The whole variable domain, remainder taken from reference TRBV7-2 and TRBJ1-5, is GAGVSQSPSNKVTEKGKDVELRCDPISGHTALYWYRQSLGQGLEFLIYFQGNSAPDKSGLPSDRFSAERTGGSVSTLTIQRTQQEDSAVYLCASSPFQGGNQPQHFGDGTRLSIL.

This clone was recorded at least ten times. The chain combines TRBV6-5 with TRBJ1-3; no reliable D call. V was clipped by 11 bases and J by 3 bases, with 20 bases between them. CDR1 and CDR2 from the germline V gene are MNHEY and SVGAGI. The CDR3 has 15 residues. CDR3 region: CAHQPGVSYGNTIYF. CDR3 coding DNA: TGTGCCCATCAACCAGGCGTTAGTTATGGAAACACCATATATTTT.

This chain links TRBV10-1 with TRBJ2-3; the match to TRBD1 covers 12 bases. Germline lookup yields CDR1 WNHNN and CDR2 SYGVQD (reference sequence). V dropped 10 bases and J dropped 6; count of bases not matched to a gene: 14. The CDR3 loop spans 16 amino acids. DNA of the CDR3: TGCGCCAACCTAATAGGGGACAGGGGGCTAGGGGATACGCAGTATTTT. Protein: CANLIGDRGLGDTQYF.

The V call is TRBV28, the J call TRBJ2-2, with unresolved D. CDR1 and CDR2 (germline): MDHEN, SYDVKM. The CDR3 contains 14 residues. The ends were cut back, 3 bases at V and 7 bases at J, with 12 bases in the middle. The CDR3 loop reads CASSLFTKSGELFF. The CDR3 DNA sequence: TGTGCCAGCAGTTTGTTTACGAAAAGCGGGGAGCTGTTTTTT. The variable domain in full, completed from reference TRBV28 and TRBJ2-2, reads DVKVTQSSRYLVKRTGEKVFLECVQDMDHENMFWYRQDPGLGLRLIYFSYDVKMKEKGDIPEGYSVSREKKERFSLILESASTNQTSMYLCASSLFTKSGELFFGEGSRLTVL.

The CDR3 region has the DNA TGTGCCTGGAGTCGGTCGTTGGGGGCAGATTCACCCCTCCACTTT. Protein: CAWSRSLGADSPLHF. The chain links TRBV30 to TRBJ1-6; TRBD1 might be the D (6 bases). Germline V gene sequence: CDR1 GTSNPN, CDR2 SVGIG (reference sequence). There are 15 residues in the CDR3. Trimming left V 2 bases short and J 8 bases short, with 16 bases between.

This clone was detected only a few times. This CDR3 reads CATSREGWGEAFF. CDR3 sequence (DNA): TGTGCCACCAGCAGGGAGGGGTGGGGTGAAGCTTTCTTT. J is TRBJ1-1 and V is TRBV15; possible D gene TRBD1, 5 bases. The V end was cut by 3 bases, the J end by 7 bases, with 12 bases between. Germline V CDR1 and CDR2: LNHNV, YYDKDF (reference sequence). The CDR3 covers 13 residues. The whole variable domain, remainder taken from reference TRBV15 and TRBJ1-1, is DAMVIQNPRYQVTQFGKPVTLSCSQTLNHNVMYWYQQKSSQAPKLLFHYYDKDFNNEADTPDNFQSRRPNTSFCFLDIRSPGLGDTAMYLCATSREGWGEAFFGQGTRLTVV.

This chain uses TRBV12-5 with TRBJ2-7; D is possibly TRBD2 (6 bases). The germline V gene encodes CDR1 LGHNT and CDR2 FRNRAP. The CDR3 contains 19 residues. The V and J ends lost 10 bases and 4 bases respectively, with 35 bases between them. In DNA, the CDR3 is TGTGCTACCTGGTTTGGGGGGTGGTCCCCGTCGAGACAACAATACGAGCAGTACGTC. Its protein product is CATWFGGWSPSRQQYEQYV.

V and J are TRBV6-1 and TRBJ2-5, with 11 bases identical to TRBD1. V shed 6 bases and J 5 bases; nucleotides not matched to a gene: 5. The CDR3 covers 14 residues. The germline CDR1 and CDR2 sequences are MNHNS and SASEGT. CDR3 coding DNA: TGTGCCAGCAGGTGGACAGGGGGCAGGGAGACCCAGTACTTC. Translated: CASRWTGGRETQYF.

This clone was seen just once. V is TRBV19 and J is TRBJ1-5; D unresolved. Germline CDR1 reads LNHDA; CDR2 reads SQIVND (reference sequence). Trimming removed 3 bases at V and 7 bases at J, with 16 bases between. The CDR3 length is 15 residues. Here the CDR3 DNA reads TGTGCCAGTAGTATTAGTGACAAGCCGAACCAGCCCCAGCATTTT. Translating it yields CASSISDKPNQPQHF.

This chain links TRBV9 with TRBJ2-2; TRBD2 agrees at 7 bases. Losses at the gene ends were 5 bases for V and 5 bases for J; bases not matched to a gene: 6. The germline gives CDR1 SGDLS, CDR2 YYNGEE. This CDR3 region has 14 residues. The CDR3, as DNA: TGTGCCAGCAGTACTAGCGCGGGGACCGGGGAGCTGTTTTTT. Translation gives CASSTSAGTGELFF. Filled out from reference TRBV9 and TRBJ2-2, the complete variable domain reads DSGVTQTPKHLITATGQRVTLRCSPRSGDLSVYWYQQSLDQGLQFLIQYYNGEERAKGNILERFSAQQFPDLHSELNLSSLELGDSALYFCASSTSAGTGELFFGEGSRLTVL.

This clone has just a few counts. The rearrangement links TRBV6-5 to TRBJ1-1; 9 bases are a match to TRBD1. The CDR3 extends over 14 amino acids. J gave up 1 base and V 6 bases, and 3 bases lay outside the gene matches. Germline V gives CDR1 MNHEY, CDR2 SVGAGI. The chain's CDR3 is CASRLDRGNTEAFF. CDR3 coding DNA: TGTGCCAGCAGACTGGACAGGGGGAACACTGAAGCTTTCTTT.